Shown below are 9 T cell receptor beta chains from a single sample sequenced in a study of breast tumors, draining lymph nodes, adjacent tissues. TCRdb redid the calling of the multiplex PCR reads with MiXCR, one entry per CDR3 protein. The sample carries under 30,000 distinct CDR3 sequences, roughly 21% recorded once. Sequences were obtained from breast tumor tissue. Every receptor here comes from a female donor with breast cancer. Some clones in this sample may be carry-over from other donors' samples.

This clonotype came up many times. This chain connects TRBV12-3 or TRBV12-4 to TRBJ2-2; a weak D match, TRBD1 (5 bases). Trimming left V 6 bases short and J 4 bases short, with 18 bases between. This CDR3 region has 16 residues. The CDR3 loop reads CASRPPFGAGTGELFF. CDR3 DNA: TGTGCCAGCAGGCCCCCTTTTGGGGCTGGCACCGGGGAGCTGTTTTTT.

Notes on this clonotype: Just one base apart from a much larger clone, this may be a read error. The rearrangement uses TRBV4-2 and TRBJ1-2; D unclear. The CDR3 is 15 amino acids. CDR1 LGHNA and CDR2 YNFKEQ come from the germline V gene. Here the CDR3 DNA reads TGTGCCTGCAGCCAAGACCCCCGGGGAAACTATGGCTACACCTTC. This encodes CACSQDPRGNYGYTF.

The chain couples TRBV9 to TRBJ2-7; 15 nucleotides align to TRBD2. CDR1 is SGDLS and CDR2 is YYNGEE in the germline V gene. The CDR3 totals 16 residues. The junction had 7 bases not matched to a gene; V was cut back by 4 bases and J by 5 bases. The CDR3 region is CASSPGLAGGSDEQYF. Here the CDR3 DNA reads TGTGCCAGCAGCCCGGGACTAGCGGGAGGTTCCGACGAGCAGTACTTC.

This clonotype came up many times. This chain connects TRBV4-1 to TRBJ2-1; the match to TRBD2 covers 10 bases. The CDR3 spans 15 residues. Germline CDR1 reads MGHRA; CDR2 reads YSYEKL. The V segment lost 4 bases and the J segment 4 bases; nucleotides outside the gene matches: 4. The CDR3 reads CASSPSGRGYNEQFF. CDR3 DNA sequence: TGCGCCAGCAGCCCGAGCGGGAGGGGATACAATGAGCAGTTCTTC.

The chain links TRBV18 to TRBJ2-2; D gene ambiguous. The CDR3 length is 14 residues. Germline CDR1 reads KGHSH; CDR2 reads LQKENI. The germline V and J ends were trimmed by 1 base and 5 bases, with 8 bases remaining between them. The CDR3, as DNA: TGTGCCAGCTCACCACTATCGGCAACCGGGGAGCTGTTTTTT. This sequence encodes CASSPLSATGELFF.

As to this clonotype: An end of the junction does not agree with germline; a read error may underlie this. The V gene is TRBV10-3, the J gene TRBJ2-1, with 8 bases lining up with TRBD2. In germline, CDR1 is ENHRY, CDR2 SYGVKD. The CDR3 covers 18 residues. The CDR3 spells CAISENGLAGAAYSEQFF. The DNA for the CDR3 is TGTGCCATCAGTGAGAACGGGCTAGCGGGTGCCGCCTACAGTGAGCAGTTCTTC.

This clonotype has ten or more counts. The chain couples TRBV6-5 to TRBJ2-1; unclear D gene. The CDR3 is made up of 15 amino acids. Germline V lookup: CDR1 MNHEY, CDR2 SVGAGI. With 6 bases removed from V and 0 bases from J, the gap between germline ends came to 12 bases. Written as DNA, the CDR3 is TGTGCCAGCAGCCTTGGCCGAAGCTCCTACAATGAGCAGTTCTTC. Residues: CASSLGRSSYNEQFF.

This clonotype was recorded many times. The chain links TRBV5-5 to TRBJ1-5; 7 positions agree with TRBD1. Trimming removed 5 bases from V and 2 bases from J; junction bases left unmatched: 4. Germline CDR1 reads SGHKS; CDR2 reads YYEKEE (reference sequence). The CDR3 is made up of 14 amino acids. The CDR3 nucleotides are TGTGCCAGCAGACGAGGACAGGGCAATCAGCCCCAGCATTTT. This codes for CASRRGQGNQPQHF.

This clonotype was recorded at least ten times. The V call is TRBV30, the J call TRBJ1-5, with a weak D call TRBD1 (6 bases). CDR1 is GTSNPN, CDR2 SVGIG, per germline (reference sequence). The CDR3 contains 16 residues. The germline V and J ends were trimmed by 3 bases and 4 bases, with 19 bases remaining between them. The CDR3: CAWSSPVGQKNQPQHF. CDR3 bases: TGTGCCTGGAGCTCCCCGGTAGGACAGAAGAATCAGCCCCAGCATTTT. The variable domain in full, with the rest retrieved from reference TRBV30 and TRBJ1-5, is SQTIHQWPATLVQPVGSPLSLECTVEGTSNPNLYWYRQAAGRGLQLLFYSVGIGQISSEVPQNLSASRPQDRQFILSSKKLLLSDSGFYLCAWSSPVGQKNQPQHFGDGTRLSIL.